One and the same sample provided the 18 T cell receptor beta chains below, sequenced in a study of blood T cell repertoires in COVID-19. Assay: immunoSEQ multiplex PCR; the TCRdb copy retains only in-frame clones and omits some. The sample holds a few hundred thousand clones, about nine tenths seen once. The source material was peripheral blood. The receptor source for this set is a man between 40 and 49 years old who had recovered from COVID-19.

V usage is TRBV7-2 and J usage is TRBJ2-5, with 14 positions matching TRBD2. The CDR3 is 19 amino acids. Germline assignment: CDR1 SGHTA and CDR2 FQGNSA. V was pared by 3 bases and J by 5 bases, with 14 bases of the junction left unmatched. The CDR3 region has the DNA TGTGCCAGCAGCTTTCCGACTAGCGGGAGGGCCTCCGGTCGGGAGACCCAGTACTTC. This codes for CASSFPTSGRASGRETQYF.

The chain employs TRBV7-9 and TRBJ2-5, with D uncertain. V was clipped by 5 bases and J by 5 bases, with 6 bases between them. This CDR3 contains 11 residues. Germline V gene sequence: CDR1 SEHNR, CDR2 FQNEAQ (reference sequence). The CDR3 is CASSLQETQYF. The CDR3 nucleotides read TGTGCCAGCAGCCTACAGGAGACCCAGTACTTC.

This clone showed up just a few times. The V call is TRBV5-1, the J call TRBJ2-1, with TRBD1 matching over 7 bases. Trimming removed 1 base from V and 7 bases from J; junction bases left unmatched: 11. Germline V CDR1 and CDR2: SGHRS, YFSETQ. The CDR3 is 16 amino acids. CDR3 sequence: CASSLNGKGAGNEQFF. In DNA form, the CDR3 reads TGCGCCAGCAGCTTGAATGGGAAGGGGGCAGGGAATGAGCAGTTCTTC.

This chain links TRBV15 with TRBJ1-6, with 7 nucleotides matching TRBD1. The germline V gene encodes CDR1 LNHNV and CDR2 YYDKDF (reference sequence). The CDR3 extends over 16 amino acids. V was pared by 0 bases and J by 5 bases, with 4 bases of the junction left unmatched. The CDR3 nucleotides are TGTGCCACCAGCAGAGAATTAACAGGGGATAATTCACCCCTCCACTTT. Protein product: CATSRELTGDNSPLHF.

This clone came up a few times. The chain has TRBV3-1 (or the pseudogene TRBV3-2) and TRBJ1-2; TRBD1 matches 7 bases. Germline V gives CDR1 LGHDT, CDR2 YNNKEL (reference sequence). V dropped 2 bases and J dropped 2; count of bases not matched to a gene: 5. This CDR3 spans 15 amino acids. The CDR3 DNA is TGTGCCAGCAGCCAATTTTGGGACAGAAACTATGGCTACACCTTC. Protein sequence: CASSQFWDRNYGYTF.

The chain combines TRBV5-1 with TRBJ2-7; 11 bases line up with TRBD1. The germline gives CDR1 SGHRS, CDR2 YFSETQ. V gave up 3 bases and J gave up 3 bases; unmatched junction bases: 2. The CDR3 totals 14 residues. This CDR3 is CASSWTGGIYEQYF. DNA of the CDR3: TGCGCCAGCAGCTGGACAGGGGGCATCTACGAGCAGTACTTC.

The rearrangement joins TRBV2 to TRBJ2-7; 7 bases fit TRBD1. The J segment lost 8 bases and the V segment lost 1 base, leaving 20 bases of the junction unmatched. From germline, CDR1 is SNHLY and CDR2 FYNNEI. This CDR3 comprises 18 residues. The DNA for the CDR3 is TGTGCCAGCAGTGAAGTACGCCGACAGGGATTAAGGACCTCCAAGCAGTACTTC. It yields the protein CASSEVRRQGLRTSKQYF.

V and J are TRBV7-2 and TRBJ2-2; D possibly corresponds to TRBD2 (6 bases). This CDR3 is 15 amino acids long. Trimming left V 6 bases short and J 0 bases short, with 11 bases between. The germline V gene encodes CDR1 SGHTA and CDR2 FQGNSA. The CDR3 loop is CASRPGLSNTGELFF. The CDR3 nucleotides are TGTGCCAGCAGGCCGGGACTCTCGAACACCGGGGAGCTGTTTTTT.

The chain joins TRBV30 to TRBJ2-7, with 7 bases identical to TRBD1. Germline CDR1 GTSNPN, CDR2 SVGIG (reference sequence). The CDR3 is made up of 11 amino acids. The trim removed 5 bases at V and 3 bases at J, leaving 1 base unmatched. CDR3 in DNA: TGTGCCTGGGACAGGGTCTACGAGCAGTACTTC. The encoded protein is CAWDRVYEQYF.

The chain combines TRBV7-9 with TRBJ2-5; 10 positions agree with TRBD2. J lost 1 base, V lost 1 base, and 9 bases had no gene match. Germline CDR1 reads SEHNR; CDR2 reads FQNEAQ (reference sequence). The length of the CDR3 is 18 residues. CDR3 DNA sequence: TGTGCCAGCAGCTTAGGGCTAGCGGGAGTGTCGGTCCAAGAGACCCAGTACTTC. Its protein product is CASSLGLAGVSVQETQYF.

This clone occurred once. The chain carries TRBV5-5 and TRBJ2-5, with TRBD2 identical over 9 bases. Trimming at V came to 0 bases and at J to 4 bases, leaving 7 bases not matched to a gene. The CDR3 spans 16 residues. Germline V gene sequence: CDR1 SGHKS, CDR2 YYEKEE (reference sequence). CDR3 residues: CASSLVASGTGETQYF. In DNA form, the CDR3 reads TGTGCCAGCAGCTTGGTGGCTAGCGGGACTGGAGAGACCCAGTACTTC.

This clone was seen once. This sequence joins TRBV18 and TRBJ1-3; the D gene is possibly TRBD1 (6 bases). The CDR3 totals 15 residues. V lost 6 bases and J lost 0, with 12 bases in between. Germline lookup yields CDR1 KGHSH and CDR2 LQKENI. The CDR3 here is CASSVQGTSGNTIYF. The CDR3 DNA sequence: TGTGCCAGCTCTGTCCAGGGGACCTCTGGAAACACCATATATTTT. The full variable domain, with the rest looked up from reference TRBV18 and TRBJ1-3, is NAGVMQNPRHLVRRRGQEARLRCSPMKGHSHVYWYRQLPEEGLKFMVYLQKENIIDESGMPKERFSAEFPKEGPSILRIQQVVRGDSAAYFCASSVQGTSGNTIYFGEGSWLTVV.

CDR3 sequence (DNA): TGTGCCAGCAGCCCCCTGAGGGGGAGTAATGAGCAGTTCTTC. Translating gives CASSPLRGSNEQFF. The chain is built from TRBV5-4 and TRBJ2-1; D is possibly TRBD1 (6 bases). Trimming stripped 4 bases from V and 7 bases from J, with 15 bases between. Germline loops: CDR1 SGHNT, CDR2 YYREEE (reference sequence). The CDR3 spans 14 residues. Supplemented by reference TRBV5-4 and TRBJ2-1, the full variable domain reads ETGVTQSPTHLIKTRGQQVTLRCSSQSGHNTVSWYQQALGQGPQFIFQYYREEENGRGNFPPRFSGLQFPNYSSELNVNALELDDSALYLCASSPLRGSNEQFFGPGTRLTVL.

This sequence joins TRBV9 and TRBJ1-3, with 8 bases that match TRBD1. Germline CDR1 is SGDLS and CDR2 is YYNGEE. J lost 11 bases, V lost 3 bases, and 10 bases had no gene match. This CDR3 has 14 residues. For the CDR3, the DNA is TGTGCCAGCAGCGCACAGGGGGGGTCAATCGCCATATATTTT. Translating it yields CASSAQGGSIAIYF.

This clone was detected ten times or more. The genes are TRBV6-2 or TRBV6-3 and TRBJ2-3; 11 bases agree with TRBD1. CDR1 is MNHEY and CDR2 is SVGEGT in the germline V gene. This CDR3 comprises 17 residues. Trimming removed 2 bases from V and 3 bases from J; junction bases left unmatched: 7. CDR3 nucleotide sequence: TGTGCCAGCAGTTACGCTTTTCGGGACAGGGGGACAGATACGCAGTATTTT. Its protein product is CASSYAFRDRGTDTQYF.

In its sample, this clone was seen once. The chain combines TRBV6-6 with TRBJ2-1; 11 bases map to TRBD2. CDR1 and CDR2 (germline): MNHNY, SVGAGI (reference sequence). The V gene end was trimmed by 7 bases and the J gene end by 6 bases; junction bases not matched to a gene: 8. The CDR3 has 15 residues. CDR3 amino acids: CASISTSGTPNEQFF. The CDR3 DNA is TGTGCCAGCATTTCGACTAGCGGGACCCCCAATGAGCAGTTCTTC.

This clone appeared a single time. The chain couples TRBV4-2 to TRBJ2-3, with D possibly matching TRBD2 (6 bases). Germline loops: CDR1 LGHNA, CDR2 YNFKEQ. This CDR3 has 14 amino acids. V lost 3 bases and J lost 6, with 13 bases in between. Here the CDR3 reads CASSHPTSSDTQYF. In nucleotides, the CDR3 is TGTGCCAGCAGCCATCCTACTAGCTCGGATACGCAGTATTTT.

The rearrangement links TRBV7-2 to TRBJ2-7, with 14 positions matching TRBD2. J lost 1 base, V lost 5 bases, and 4 bases had no gene match. CDR1 and CDR2 from the germline V gene are SGHTA and FQGNSA. CDR3 length: 16 residues. This CDR3 is CASSPRTSGRSYEQYF. The CDR3 DNA reads TGTGCCAGCAGCCCACGGACTAGCGGGAGGTCCTACGAGCAGTACTTC.